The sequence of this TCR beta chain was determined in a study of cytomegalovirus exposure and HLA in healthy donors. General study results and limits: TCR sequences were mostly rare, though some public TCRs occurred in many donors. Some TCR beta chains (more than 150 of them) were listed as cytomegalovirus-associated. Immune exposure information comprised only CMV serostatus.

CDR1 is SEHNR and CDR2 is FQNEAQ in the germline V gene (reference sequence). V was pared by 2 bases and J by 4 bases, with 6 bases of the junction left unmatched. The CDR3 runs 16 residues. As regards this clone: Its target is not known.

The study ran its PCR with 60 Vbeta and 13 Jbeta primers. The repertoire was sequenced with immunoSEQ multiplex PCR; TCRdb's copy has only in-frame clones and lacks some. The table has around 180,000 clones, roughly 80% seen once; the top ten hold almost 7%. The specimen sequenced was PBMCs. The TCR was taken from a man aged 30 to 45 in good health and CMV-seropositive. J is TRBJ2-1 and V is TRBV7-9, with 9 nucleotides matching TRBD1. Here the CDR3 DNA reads TGTGCCAGCAGCTTAACGTTGGGACAGGGATACAATGAGCAGTTCTTC. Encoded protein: CASSLTLGQGYNEQFF.